This TCR beta chain comes out of a study of blood T cell repertoires in COVID-19. Generated by immunoSEQ multiplex PCR, the TCRdb table keeps only in-frame clones and is missing some. Counted here are around 190,000 clones, 60% to 85% occurring once; the ten biggest clones make up just over 8.5%. The ends were cut back, 3 bases at V and 4 bases at J, with 10 bases in the middle. The CDR3 is 13 residues long. Germline CDR1 and CDR2: GTSNPN and SVGIG (reference sequence). The sequenced sample was peripheral blood. The receptor was isolated from a woman between 45 and 60 years old with active or convalescent COVID-19. This chain uses TRBV30 with TRBJ1-3; D unresolved. The chain's CDR3 is CAWSPGFGNTIYF. The CDR3 DNA is TGTGCCTGGAGCCCGGGTTTCGGAAACACCATATATTTT.